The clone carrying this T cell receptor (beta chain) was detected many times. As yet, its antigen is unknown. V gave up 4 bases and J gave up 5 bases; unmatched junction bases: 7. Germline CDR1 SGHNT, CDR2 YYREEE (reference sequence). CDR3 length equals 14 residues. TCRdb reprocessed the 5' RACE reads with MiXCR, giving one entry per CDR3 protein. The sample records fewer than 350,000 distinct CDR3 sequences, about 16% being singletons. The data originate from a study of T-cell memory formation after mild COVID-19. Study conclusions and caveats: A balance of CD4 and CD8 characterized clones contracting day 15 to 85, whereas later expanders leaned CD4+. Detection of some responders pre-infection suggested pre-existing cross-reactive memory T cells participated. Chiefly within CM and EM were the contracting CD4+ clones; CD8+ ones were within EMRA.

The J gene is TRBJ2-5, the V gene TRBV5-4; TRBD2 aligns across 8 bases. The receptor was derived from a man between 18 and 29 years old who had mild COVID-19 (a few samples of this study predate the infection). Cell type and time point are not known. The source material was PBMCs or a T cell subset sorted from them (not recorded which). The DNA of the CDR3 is TGTGCCAGCAGCACGGGACTAGACGGGGAGACCCAGTACTTC. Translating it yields CASSTGLDGETQYF.